The 22 T cell receptor beta chains below all came from one sample that was sequenced in a study of control samples from healthy donors and cancer patients. Using immunoSEQ multiplex PCR, the repertoire was profiled, and TCRdb retains in-frame clones only, with some absent. The sample has approximately 100,000 clones; around 89% are singletons. Sequencing input: PBMCs. Source of these receptors: a man in his 60s with lung cancer.

This CDR3 is CPPRGRGGCITDTQYF. The CDR3 bases are TGCCCCCCCCGTGGACGGGGGGGATGTATCACAGATACGCAGTATTTT. The V and J genes are TRBV10-1 and TRBJ2-3; TRBD2 agrees at 8 bases. Looked up from germline, CDR1 is WNHNN and CDR2 is SYGVQD (reference sequence). CDR3 length: 16 residues.

The V gene is TRBV5-1, the J gene TRBJ2-2; 7 nucleotides agree with TRBD2. V lost 3 bases to trimming and J lost 6 bases; unmatched junction nucleotides: 11. CDR3 length equals 16 residues. Germline values: CDR1 SGHRS, CDR2 YFSETQ. Here the CDR3 DNA reads TGCGCCAGCAGCTCCCCATGGGGGGGGTTAGCCGGGGAGCTGTTTTTT. Translating it yields CASSSPWGGLAGELFF.

The chain combines TRBV15 with TRBJ2-5; D unclear. Between the trimmed V and J ends, which lost 1 base and 5 bases, there was a span of 11 bases. CDR1 and CDR2 (germline): LNHNV, YYDKDF (reference sequence). The CDR3 has 14 residues. CDR3 DNA sequence: TGTGCCACCAGCAGAGTCAGCCAGGAGGAGACCCAGTACTTC. It codes for CATSRVSQEETQYF.

The chain has TRBV5-1 and TRBJ2-3; D ambiguous. Germline CDR1 is SGHRS and CDR2 is YFSETQ. Deletions cut 2 bases from V and 2 bases from J, with 6 bases between. This CDR3 has 13 residues. The CDR3 spells CASSLYVTDTQYF. For the CDR3, the DNA is TGCGCCAGCAGCTTATACGTCACAGATACGCAGTATTTT.

The rearrangement uses TRBV5-4 and TRBJ2-2; D is unresolved. Trimming shortened V by 0 bases and J by 1 base, and 4 bases separated the two germline ends. The CDR3 covers 14 residues. CDR1 SGHNT and CDR2 YYREEE come from the germline V gene (reference sequence). The CDR3 loop is CASSLAGNTGELFF. CDR3 nucleotides: TGTGCCAGCAGCTTGGCCGGGAACACCGGGGAGCTGTTTTTT.

J is TRBJ1-1 and V is TRBV6-5, with D possibly being TRBD1 (5 bases). The ends were cut back, 5 bases at V and 4 bases at J, with 11 bases in the middle. CDR1 is MNHEY, CDR2 SVGAGI, per germline. This CDR3 contains 13 residues. CDR3 DNA sequence: TGTGCCAGCAGTACGGGGGGGGTCACTGAAGCTTTCTTT. Translated: CASSTGGVTEAFF.

This chain joins TRBV12-5 and TRBJ2-2; a weak D match, TRBD1 (6 bases). Trimming pared 4 bases from V and 9 bases from J, leaving 15 bases between. The germline gives CDR1 LGHNT, CDR2 FRNRAP. There are 14 residues in the CDR3. The CDR3 loop is CASGSQSRGRELFF. The CDR3 region has the DNA TGTGCTAGTGGTTCTCAATCCAGGGGTAGGGAGCTGTTTTTT.

The gene calls are TRBV4-2 and TRBJ2-5; 10 positions match TRBD2. This CDR3 has 19 residues. V was clipped by 2 bases and J by 3 bases; unmatched bases: 15. The V gene's germline CDR1 is LGHNA and CDR2 YNFKEQ. CDR3 sequence (DNA): TGTGCCAGCAGCCAATTTGGGCTAGCGGGGGCCCAGGAGAAAGAGACCCAGTACTTC. It yields the protein CASSQFGLAGAQEKETQYF.

CDR3 nucleotide sequence: TGCGCCAGCAGCCAAGATAAGTCAACAAGGTATAAACTGTTTTTT. Translation gives CASSQDKSTRYKLFF. This chain connects TRBV4-1 to TRBJ1-4; the D is unclear. The CDR3 runs to 15 residues. The V end lost 0 bases, the J end lost 11 bases, and 16 bases lay between the germline ends. CDR1 is MGHRA and CDR2 is YSYEKL in the germline V gene.

Points on this clone: Other DNA sequences in this sample translate to the same CDR3. This chain uses TRBV5-1 with TRBJ1-4; 7 nucleotides match TRBD1. Germline-derived CDR1 and CDR2 are SGHRS and YFSETQ. The CDR3 has 14 residues. Germline trimming cut 4 bases from V and 6 bases from J; bases unmatched to any gene: 6. The CDR3 sequence is CASSLRQGDEKLFF. The CDR3 DNA reads TGCGCCAGCAGCCTAAGACAGGGCGATGAAAAACTGTTTTTT.

The chain carries TRBV4-1 and TRBJ2-2; the match to TRBD2 covers 16 bases. V lost 0 bases to trimming and J lost 4 bases; unmatched junction nucleotides: 8. The germline gives CDR1 MGHRA, CDR2 YSYEKL. The CDR3 consists of 20 residues. The CDR3 sequence: CASSQEGTSGGAFGTGELFF. Here the CDR3 DNA reads TGCGCCAGCAGCCAAGAGGGGACTAGCGGGGGGGCGTTTGGCACCGGGGAGCTGTTTTTT.

CDR3 in DNA: TGCGCCAGCAGCTTGGTGGGTGGGGCTGAAGCTTTCTTT. Its translation: CASSLVGGAEAFF. The rearrangement uses TRBV5-1 and TRBJ1-1, with D hard to call. The CDR3 consists of 13 residues. The germline V gene has CDR1 SGHRS and CDR2 YFSETQ. Trimming took off 0 bases at V and 6 bases at J, with 9 bases between the two ends.

The rearrangement joins TRBV29-1 to TRBJ2-7; 10 nucleotides line up with TRBD1. Germline V gene data show CDR1 as SQVTM and CDR2 as ANQGSEA. The CDR3 extends over 15 amino acids. Trimming cost V 6 bases and J 4 bases; bases outside gene matches: 12. CDR3 DNA: TGCAGCGTGCTCCCGGGACAGGGGAAAACTTACGAGCAGTACTTC. Translating it yields CSVLPGQGKTYEQYF.

The V gene is TRBV10-2, the J gene TRBJ2-5; 7 bases match TRBD1. After removal of 7 bases from V and 2 bases from J, the junction contained 7 bases not matched to a gene. The CDR3 extends over 14 amino acids. The germline CDR1 and CDR2 sequences are WSHSY and SAAADI. The CDR3 region is CASTRQGRQETQYF. Here the CDR3 DNA reads TGCGCCAGCACTCGACAGGGTAGGCAAGAGACCCAGTACTTC.

The chain links TRBV24-1 to TRBJ2-2; D unclear. V shed 8 bases and J shed 3 bases, with 3 bases lying between them. Per germline, CDR1 KGHDR and CDR2 SFDVKD. CDR3 length equals 11 residues. CDR3 nucleotides: TGTGCCACCATGTACACCGGGGAGCTGTTTTTT. Translated: CATMYTGELFF.

The gene calls are TRBV3-1 (or the pseudogene TRBV3-2) and TRBJ2-4; 11 bases match TRBD2. The CDR3 sequence is 18 residues long. With 1 base clipped from V and 1 base from J, the junction kept 6 bases outside the gene matches. Germline CDR1 reads LGHDT; CDR2 reads YNNKEL (reference sequence). The CDR3, as DNA: TGTGCCAGCAGCCAAGTACTAGCGGGGGTATCGGCCAAAAACATTCAGTACTTC. Amino acid sequence: CASSQVLAGVSAKNIQYF.

The chain carries TRBV7-9 and TRBJ2-5, with TRBD1 matching over 9 bases. CDR1 SEHNR and CDR2 FQNEAQ come from the germline V gene (reference sequence). With V trimmed by 4 bases and J by 4 bases, 10 bases remained unmatched. The CDR3 covers 16 residues. The CDR3 spells CASSSRDRAGGETQYF. The DNA for the CDR3 is TGTGCCAGCAGCTCACGGGACAGGGCGGGCGGAGAGACCCAGTACTTC.

Remarks on this clone: The identical CDR3 is also encoded by other nucleotide sequences in the sample. This chain connects TRBV5-1 to TRBJ1-1; D is ambiguous. This CDR3 has 14 amino acids. Per germline, CDR1 SGHRS and CDR2 YFSETQ. V dropped 0 bases and J dropped 2 bases, with 8 bases sitting between them. In nucleotides, the CDR3 is TGCGCCAGCAGCTTGGAGGGCGGTAACACTGAAGCTTTCTTT. Protein product: CASSLEGGNTEAFF.

This chain joins TRBV15 and TRBJ1-2, with no clear D. Trimming shortened V by 5 bases and J by 13 bases, and 20 bases separated the two germline ends. CDR3 size: 13 residues. The germline gives CDR1 LNHNV, CDR2 YYDKDF (reference sequence). CDR3 DNA sequence: TGTGCCACCAGCGTCCGCGCGCAGCCTTCTGGCACCTTC. Translated, it gives CATSVRAQPSGTF.

Only one count was recorded for this clone. The junction shows a germline mismatch at one end, possibly a read error. This chain joins TRBV6-2 or TRBV6-3 and TRBJ2-1; D could derive from TRBD1 or TRBD2 (5 bases each). Looked up from germline, CDR1 is MNHEY and CDR2 is SVGEGT. CDR3 length: 14 residues. CDR3 DNA: TGTGCCAACAGTTACAGTGGGGGTTTCGGTGAGCAGTTCTTC. Translation: CANSYSGGFGEQFF.

This clone was seen a single time. This chain joins TRBV7-2 and TRBJ1-2, with TRBD1 matching 7 bases. V lost 1 base to trimming and J lost 7 bases; unmatched junction nucleotides: 6. The germline V gene encodes CDR1 SGHTA and CDR2 FQGNSA. The CDR3 is 14 residues long. As DNA, the CDR3 is TGTGCCAGCAGCTTAGTCGGACAGGCTGCTGGCTACACCTTC. This gives the protein CASSLVGQAAGYTF.

This chain links TRBV9 with TRBJ2-2; 11 bases fit TRBD2. The trim removed 4 bases at V and 0 bases at J, leaving 8 bases unmatched. Per germline, CDR1 SGDLS and CDR2 YYNGEE. The CDR3 is made up of 18 amino acids. CDR3 loop: CASSQVTSGGANTGELFF. CDR3 in DNA: TGTGCCAGCAGCCAAGTTACTAGCGGGGGTGCGAACACCGGGGAGCTGTTTTTT.